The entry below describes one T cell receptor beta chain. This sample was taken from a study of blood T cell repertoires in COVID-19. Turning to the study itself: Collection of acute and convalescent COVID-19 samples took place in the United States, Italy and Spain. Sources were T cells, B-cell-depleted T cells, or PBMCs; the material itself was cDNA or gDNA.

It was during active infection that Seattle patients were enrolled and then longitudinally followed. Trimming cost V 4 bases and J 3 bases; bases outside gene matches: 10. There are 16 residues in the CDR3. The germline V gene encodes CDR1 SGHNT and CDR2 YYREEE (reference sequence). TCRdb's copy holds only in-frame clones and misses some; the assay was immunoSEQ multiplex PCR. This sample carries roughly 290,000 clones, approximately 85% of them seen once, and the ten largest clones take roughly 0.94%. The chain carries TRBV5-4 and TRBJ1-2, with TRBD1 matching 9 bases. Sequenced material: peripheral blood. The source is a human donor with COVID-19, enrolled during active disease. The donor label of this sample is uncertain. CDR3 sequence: CASSPGTGRGDYGYTF. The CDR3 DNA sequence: TGTGCCAGCAGCCCAGGGACAGGGCGAGGGGACTATGGCTACACCTTC.